Many counts were recorded for the clone carrying this T cell receptor (beta chain). Its matching antigen is unknown. This sample is part of a study of regulatory T cells in long-lasting Graves disease. Looking at the study overall: Graves' patients with a new diagnosis had received antithyroid drugs under 3 months.

Trimming removed 7 bases from V and 12 bases from J, with 13 bases in between. There are 11 residues in the CDR3. Germline loops: CDR1 MNHNS, CDR2 SASEGT. Time point described: newly diagnosed GD, antithyroid drugs for less than 3 months. PBMC-extracted RNA yielded the TCR library. EDTA tubes received approximately 8.4 milliliters of collected peripheral blood. Building of the TCR beta libraries involved iRepertoire HTBI primers and Arm-PCR of CDR3 regions. Original methodology: About 60 TRBV and about 14 TRBJ segments were identified across samples. TCRdb re-called the multiplex PCR reads with MiXCR, one entry per CDR3 protein. TCRdb, not the original authors, processed these V and J calls. The sample includes more than 350,000 distinct CDR3 sequences, approximately 15% seen only once; the top ten take over 15%. Study outcomes and limitations: Newly diagnosed disease favored TRBV20-1 and TRBJ2-1 over persistent disease.

The data also belong to a second study, concerning T cells in Graves' hyperthyroidism and ophthalmopathy.

This clonotype was obtained from a woman in her 30s with Graves disease. J is TRBJ2-1 and V is TRBV6-1; D possibly corresponds to TRBD1 (5 bases). The specimen was peripheral blood mononuclear cells (PBMCs), collected at new diagnosis, from a patient treated with antithyroid drugs. The CDR3 DNA follows: TGTGCCAGCAAAACCCAGGGAAGGCAGTTCTTC. Its translation: CASKTQGRQFF.